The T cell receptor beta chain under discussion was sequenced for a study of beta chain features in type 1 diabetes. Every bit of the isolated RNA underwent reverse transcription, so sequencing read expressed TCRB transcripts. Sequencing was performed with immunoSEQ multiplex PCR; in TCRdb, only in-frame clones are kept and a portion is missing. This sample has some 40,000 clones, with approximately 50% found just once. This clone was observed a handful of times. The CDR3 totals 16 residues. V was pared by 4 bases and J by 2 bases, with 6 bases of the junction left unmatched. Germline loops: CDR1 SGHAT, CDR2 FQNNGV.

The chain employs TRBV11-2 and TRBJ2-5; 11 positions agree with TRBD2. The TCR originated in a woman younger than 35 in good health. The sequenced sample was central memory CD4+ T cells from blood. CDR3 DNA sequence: TGTGCCAGCAGCTCCACTCGACTAGCGGGACAAGAGACCCAGTACTTC. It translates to CASSSTRLAGQETQYF.